A single sample is the source of the 7 T cell receptor beta chains below, sequenced in a study of response to subunit inactivated influenza vaccine. TCRdb reprocessed the RT-PCR reads via MiXCR and lists one record per CDR3 protein. The profile shows 710,000 or so distinct CDR3 sequences, more than 15% of them singletons. Material: PBMCs from blood, obtained approximately 13 days after vaccination. The receptors here all came from a man in his fifties who received an inactivated influenza vaccine.

The table lists this clonotype with a few counts. The rearrangement joins TRBV7-2 to TRBJ1-1, with 7 bases matching TRBD1. Trimming cost V 4 bases and J 3 bases; bases outside gene matches: 5. CDR3 length: 14 amino acids. CDR1 is SGHTA and CDR2 is FQGNSA in the germline V gene. The CDR3 DNA follows: TGTGCCAGCAGCTCAACAGGGGTGGACACTGAAGCTTTCTTT. Translating it yields CASSSTGVDTEAFF.

The chain couples TRBV6-5 to TRBJ2-2, with a possible D match to TRBD2 (6 bases). V was cut by 4 bases and J by 6 bases, with 18 bases left in between. This CDR3 has 16 residues. Germline V gene lookup returns CDR1 MNHEY and CDR2 SVGAGI. The CDR3 nucleotides read TGTGCCAGCAGTTCAGGGTGGAGGGGTTTATCCGGGGAGCTGTTTTTT. It translates to CASSSGWRGLSGELFF.

The chain employs TRBV12-3 or TRBV12-4 and TRBJ1-5, with D possibly TRBD1 on 5 matching bases. The CDR3 has 15 residues. The V gene lost 4 bases and the J gene lost 2 bases, with 12 bases spanning the gap. CDR3 DNA sequence: TGTGCCAGCAGTTATAGCAGGGCGGGCAATCAGCCCCAGCATTTT. It is translated as CASSYSRAGNQPQHF.

V and J are TRBV28 and TRBJ2-3; no definite D call. Per the germline V gene, CDR1 is MDHEN and CDR2 is SYDVKM. V was cut by 2 bases and J by 2 bases, with 11 bases left in between. The length of the CDR3 is 15 residues. CDR3 sequence: CASSLIRVFTDTQYF. The CDR3 DNA sequence: TGTGCCAGCAGTTTAATTCGGGTCTTCACAGATACGCAGTATTTT.

CDR3 protein: CAWSVGSGVYNEQFF. The DNA for the CDR3 is TGTGCCTGGAGTGTTGGCAGCGGGGTTTACAATGAGCAGTTCTTC. The gene calls are TRBV30 and TRBJ2-1, with TRBD2 matching over 7 bases. The CDR3 sequence is 15 residues long. Germline V gene data show CDR1 as GTSNPN and CDR2 as SVGIG (reference sequence). V gave up 0 bases and J gave up 4 bases; unmatched junction bases: 6.

The CDR3 DNA follows: TGTGCCAGCAGTTTTCTGGGTGAGCTGAACACTGAAGCTTTCTTT. Its protein is CASSFLGELNTEAFF. This sequence joins TRBV6-5 and TRBJ1-1; D is ambiguous. V was cut by 4 bases and J by 0 bases, with 12 bases left in between. Germline CDR1 reads MNHEY; CDR2 reads SVGAGI. This CDR3 has 15 amino acids.

This clonotype occurred many times. The rearrangement links TRBV20-1 to TRBJ1-5, with D unresolved. This CDR3 contains 13 residues. Deletions cut 1 base from V and 6 bases from J, with 10 bases between. Per germline, CDR1 DFQATT and CDR2 SNEGSKA (reference sequence). The CDR3 region is CSARVPGIQPQHF. CDR3 nucleotides: TGCAGTGCTAGAGTCCCCGGGATTCAGCCCCAGCATTTT.